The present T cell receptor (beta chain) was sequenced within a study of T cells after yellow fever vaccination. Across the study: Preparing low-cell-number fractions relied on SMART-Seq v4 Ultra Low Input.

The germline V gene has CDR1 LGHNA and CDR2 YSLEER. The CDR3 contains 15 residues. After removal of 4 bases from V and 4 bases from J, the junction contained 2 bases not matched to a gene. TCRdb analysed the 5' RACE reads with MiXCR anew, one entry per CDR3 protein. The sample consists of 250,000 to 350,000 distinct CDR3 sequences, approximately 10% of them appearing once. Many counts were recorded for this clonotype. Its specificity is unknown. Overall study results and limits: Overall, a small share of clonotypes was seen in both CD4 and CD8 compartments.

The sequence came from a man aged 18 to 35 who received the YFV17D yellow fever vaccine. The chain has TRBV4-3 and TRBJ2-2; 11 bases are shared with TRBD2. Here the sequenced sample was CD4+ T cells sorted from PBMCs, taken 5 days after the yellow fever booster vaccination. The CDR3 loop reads CASSLTSGVTGELFF. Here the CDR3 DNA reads TGCGCCAGCAGCCTGACTAGCGGGGTCACCGGGGAGCTGTTTTTT.